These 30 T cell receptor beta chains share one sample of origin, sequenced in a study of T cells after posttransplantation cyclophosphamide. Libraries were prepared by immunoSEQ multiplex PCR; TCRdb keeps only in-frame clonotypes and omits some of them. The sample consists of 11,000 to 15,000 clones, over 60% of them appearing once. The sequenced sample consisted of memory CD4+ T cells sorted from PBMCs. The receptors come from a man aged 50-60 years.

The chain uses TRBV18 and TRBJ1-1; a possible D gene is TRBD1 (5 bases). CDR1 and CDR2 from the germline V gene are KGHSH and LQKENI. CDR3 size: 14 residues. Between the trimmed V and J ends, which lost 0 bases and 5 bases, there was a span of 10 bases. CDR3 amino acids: CASSPPGGGTEAFF. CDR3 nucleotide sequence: TGTGCCAGCTCACCACCAGGCGGGGGTACTGAAGCTTTCTTT.

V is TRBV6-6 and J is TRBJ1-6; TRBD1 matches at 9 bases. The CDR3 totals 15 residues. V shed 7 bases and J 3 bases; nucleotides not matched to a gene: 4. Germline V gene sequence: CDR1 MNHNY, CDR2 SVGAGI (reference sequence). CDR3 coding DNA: TGTGCCAGCACCGGGACAGGGAACTATAATTCACCCCTCCACTTT. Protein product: CASTGTGNYNSPLHF.

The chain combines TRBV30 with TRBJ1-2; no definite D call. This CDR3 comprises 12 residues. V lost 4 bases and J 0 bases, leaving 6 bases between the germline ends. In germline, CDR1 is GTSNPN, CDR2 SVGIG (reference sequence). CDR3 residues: CAWNTANYGYTF. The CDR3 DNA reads TGTGCCTGGAATACGGCTAACTATGGCTACACCTTC. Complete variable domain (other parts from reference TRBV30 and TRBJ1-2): SQTIHQWPATLVQPVGSPLSLECTVEGTSNPNLYWYRQAAGRGLQLLFYSVGIGQISSEVPQNLSASRPQDRQFILSSKKLLLSDSGFYLCAWNTANYGYTFGSGTRLTVV.

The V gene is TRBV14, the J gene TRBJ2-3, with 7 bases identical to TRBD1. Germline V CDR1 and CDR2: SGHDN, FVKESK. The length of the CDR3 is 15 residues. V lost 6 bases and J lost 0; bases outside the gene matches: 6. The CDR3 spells CASRGQITSTDTQYF. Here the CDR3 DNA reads TGTGCCAGCAGGGGACAGATTACTAGCACAGATACGCAGTATTTT. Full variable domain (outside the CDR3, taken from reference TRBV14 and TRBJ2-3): EAGVTQFPSHSVIEKGQTVTLRCDPISGHDNLYWYRRVMGKEIKFLLHFVKESKQDESGMPNNRFLAERTGGTYSTLKVQPAELEDSGVYFCASRGQITSTDTQYFGPGTRLTVL.

The CDR3 nucleotides are TGTGCCAGCAGCCCGGGACTAGCGGACAATGAGCAGTTCTTC. Its translation is CASSPGLADNEQFF. The chain uses TRBV5-8 and TRBJ2-1, with 11 bases that match TRBD2. The CDR3 extends over 14 amino acids. The V and J ends lost 4 bases and 5 bases, in that order; junction bases with no gene match: 2. Germline V gene sequence: CDR1 SGHTS, CDR2 YDEGEE.

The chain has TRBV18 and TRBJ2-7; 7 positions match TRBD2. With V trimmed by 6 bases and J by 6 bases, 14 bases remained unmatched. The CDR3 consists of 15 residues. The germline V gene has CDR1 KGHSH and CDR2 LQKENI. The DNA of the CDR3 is TGTGCCAGCTCGTTCGTGGGGAGGGCCACGAGCGAGCAGTACTTC. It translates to CASSFVGRATSEQYF.

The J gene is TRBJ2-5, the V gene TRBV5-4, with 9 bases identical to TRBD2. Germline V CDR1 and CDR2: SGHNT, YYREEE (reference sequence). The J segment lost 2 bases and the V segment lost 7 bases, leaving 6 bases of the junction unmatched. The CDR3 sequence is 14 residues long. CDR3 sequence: CASRGTSRQETQYF. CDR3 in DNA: TGTGCCAGCCGCGGGACTAGCCGTCAAGAGACCCAGTACTTC. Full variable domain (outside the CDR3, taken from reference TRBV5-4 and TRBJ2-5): ETGVTQSPTHLIKTRGQQVTLRCSSQSGHNTVSWYQQALGQGPQFIFQYYREEENGRGNFPPRFSGLQFPNYSSELNVNALELDDSALYLCASRGTSRQETQYFGPGTRLLVL.

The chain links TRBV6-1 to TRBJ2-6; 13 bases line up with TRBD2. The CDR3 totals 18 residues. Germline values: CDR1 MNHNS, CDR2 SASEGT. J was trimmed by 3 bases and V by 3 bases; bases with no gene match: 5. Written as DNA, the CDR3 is TGTGCCAGCAGTGATATGGGACTAGCGGGATTTGGGGCCAACGTCCTGACTTTC. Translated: CASSDMGLAGFGANVLTF.

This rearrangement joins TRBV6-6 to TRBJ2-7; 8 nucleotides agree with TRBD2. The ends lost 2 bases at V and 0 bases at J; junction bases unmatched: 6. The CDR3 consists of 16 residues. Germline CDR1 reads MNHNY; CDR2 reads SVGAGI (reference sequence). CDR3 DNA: TGTGCCAGCAGTTACCGGGGGGGCTCTAGCTCCTACGAGCAGTACTTC. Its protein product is CASSYRGGSSSYEQYF.

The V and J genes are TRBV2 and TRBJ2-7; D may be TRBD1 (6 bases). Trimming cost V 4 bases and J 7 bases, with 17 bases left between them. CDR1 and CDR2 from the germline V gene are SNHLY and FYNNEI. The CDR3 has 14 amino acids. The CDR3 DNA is TGTGCCAGCAGTGGGGCAGGGAAAAGGGGGGAGCAGTACTTC. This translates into CASSGAGKRGEQYF.

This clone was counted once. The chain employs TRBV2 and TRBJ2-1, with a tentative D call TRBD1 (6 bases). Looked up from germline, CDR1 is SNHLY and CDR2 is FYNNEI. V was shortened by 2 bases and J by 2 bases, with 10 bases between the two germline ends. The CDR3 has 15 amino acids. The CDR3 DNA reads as TGTGCCAGCAGTGAACAGAGGACAGCCTACAATGAGCAGTTCTTC. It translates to CASSEQRTAYNEQFF.

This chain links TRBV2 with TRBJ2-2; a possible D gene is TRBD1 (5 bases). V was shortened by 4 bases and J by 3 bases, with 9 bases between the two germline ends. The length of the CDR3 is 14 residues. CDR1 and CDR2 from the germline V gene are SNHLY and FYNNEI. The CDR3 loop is CASSGGRHTGELFF. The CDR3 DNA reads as TGTGCCAGCAGTGGGGGCAGACACACCGGGGAGCTGTTTTTT. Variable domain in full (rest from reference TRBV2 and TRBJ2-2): EPEVTQTPSHQVTQMGQEVILRCVPISNHLYFYWYRQILGQKVEFLVSFYNNEISEKSEIFDDQFSVERPDGSNFTLKIRSTKLEDSAMYFCASSGGRHTGELFFGEGSRLTVL.

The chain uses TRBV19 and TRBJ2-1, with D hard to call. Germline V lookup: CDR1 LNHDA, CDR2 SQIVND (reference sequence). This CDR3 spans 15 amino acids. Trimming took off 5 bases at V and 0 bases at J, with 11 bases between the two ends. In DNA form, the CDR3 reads TGTGCCAGTAGTTTTCAACATCTCTCCTACAATGAGCAGTTCTTC. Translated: CASSFQHLSYNEQFF.

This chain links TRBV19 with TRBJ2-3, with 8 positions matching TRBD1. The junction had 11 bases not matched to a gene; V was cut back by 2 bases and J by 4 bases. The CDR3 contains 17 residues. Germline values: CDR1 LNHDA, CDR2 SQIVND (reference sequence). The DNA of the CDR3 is TGTGCCAGTAGTATATTTTTGCGGACAGGGCTTGCAGATACGCAGTATTTT. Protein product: CASSIFLRTGLADTQYF.

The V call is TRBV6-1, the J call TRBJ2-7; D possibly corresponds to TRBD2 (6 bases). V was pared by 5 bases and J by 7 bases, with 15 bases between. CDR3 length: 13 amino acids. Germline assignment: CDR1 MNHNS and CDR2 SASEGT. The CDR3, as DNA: TGTGCCAGCAGTCCCGGGACTTGGGGGGAGCAGTACTTC. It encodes CASSPGTWGEQYF.

The CDR3 region has the DNA TGTGCCAGCAGCTTAGAGGTCCGAGGGAGGGCTTTCTTT. It translates to CASSLEVRGRAFF. The chain joins TRBV11-2 to TRBJ1-1; no clear D. Trimming pared 0 bases from V and 11 bases from J, leaving 13 bases between. In germline, CDR1 is SGHAT, CDR2 FQNNGV. The CDR3 totals 13 residues.

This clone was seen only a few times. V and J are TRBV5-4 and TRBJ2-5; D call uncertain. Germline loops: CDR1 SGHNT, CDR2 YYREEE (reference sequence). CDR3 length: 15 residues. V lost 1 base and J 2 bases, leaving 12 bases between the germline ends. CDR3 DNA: TGTGCCAGCAGCTTGTACGGCGGCAGACAAGAGACCCAGTACTTC. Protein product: CASSLYGGRQETQYF.

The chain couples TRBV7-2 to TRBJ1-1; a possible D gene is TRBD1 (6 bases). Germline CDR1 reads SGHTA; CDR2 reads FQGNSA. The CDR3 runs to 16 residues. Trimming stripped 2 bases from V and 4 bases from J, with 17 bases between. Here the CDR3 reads CASSLTRGSGSTEAFF. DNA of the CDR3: TGTGCCAGCAGCTTAACAAGGGGGAGCGGGAGCACTGAAGCTTTCTTT.

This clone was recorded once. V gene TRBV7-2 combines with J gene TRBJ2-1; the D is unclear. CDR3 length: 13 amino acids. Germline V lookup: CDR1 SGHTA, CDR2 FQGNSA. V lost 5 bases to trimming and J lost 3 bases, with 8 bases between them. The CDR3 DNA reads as TGTGCCAGCAGCCGACTTTTCTACAATGAGCAGTTCTTC. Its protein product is CASSRLFYNEQFF. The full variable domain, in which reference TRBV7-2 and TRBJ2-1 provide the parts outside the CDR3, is GAGVSQSPSNKVTEKGKDVELRCDPISGHTALYWYRQSLGQGLEFLIYFQGNSAPDKSGLPSDRFSAERTGGSVSTLTIQRTQQEDSAVYLCASSRLFYNEQFFGPGTRLTVL.

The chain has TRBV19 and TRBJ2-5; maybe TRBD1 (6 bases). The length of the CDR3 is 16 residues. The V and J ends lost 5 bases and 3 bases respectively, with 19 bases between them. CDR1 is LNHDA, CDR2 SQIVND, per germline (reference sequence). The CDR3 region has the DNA TGTGCCAGTAGTGCTCGCAGACAGGACGGTAAAGAGACCCAGTACTTC. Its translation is CASSARRQDGKETQYF.

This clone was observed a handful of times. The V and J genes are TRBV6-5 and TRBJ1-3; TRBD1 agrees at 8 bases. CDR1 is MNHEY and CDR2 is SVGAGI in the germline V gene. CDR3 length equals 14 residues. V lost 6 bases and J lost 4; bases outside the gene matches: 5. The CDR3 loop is CASSTGQGGNTIYF. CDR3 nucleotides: TGTGCCAGCAGCACTGGACAGGGAGGAAACACCATATATTTT.

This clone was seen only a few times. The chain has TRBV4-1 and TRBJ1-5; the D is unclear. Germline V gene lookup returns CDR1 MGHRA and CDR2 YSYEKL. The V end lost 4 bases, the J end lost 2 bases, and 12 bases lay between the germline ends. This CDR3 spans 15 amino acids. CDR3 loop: CASSRFWGGNQPQHF. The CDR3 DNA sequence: TGCGCCAGCAGCCGGTTTTGGGGAGGCAATCAGCCCCAGCATTTT.

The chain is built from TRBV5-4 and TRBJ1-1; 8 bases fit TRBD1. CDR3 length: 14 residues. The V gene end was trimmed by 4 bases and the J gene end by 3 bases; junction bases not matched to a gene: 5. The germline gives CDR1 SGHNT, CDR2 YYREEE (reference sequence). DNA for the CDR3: TGTGCCAGCAGCGCTGACAGGGGTGACACTGAAGCTTTCTTT. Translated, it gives CASSADRGDTEAFF.

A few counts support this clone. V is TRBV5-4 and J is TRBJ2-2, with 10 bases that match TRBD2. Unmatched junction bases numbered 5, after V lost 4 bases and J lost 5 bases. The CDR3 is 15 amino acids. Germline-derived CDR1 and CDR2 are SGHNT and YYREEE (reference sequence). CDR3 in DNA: TGTGCCAGCAGCCCCAGCGGGGGGGTTACCGGGGAGCTGTTTTTT. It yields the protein CASSPSGGVTGELFF.

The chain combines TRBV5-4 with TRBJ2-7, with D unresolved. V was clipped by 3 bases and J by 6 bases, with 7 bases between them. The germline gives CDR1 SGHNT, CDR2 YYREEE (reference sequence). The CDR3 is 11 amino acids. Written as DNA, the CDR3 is TGTGCCAGCAGCTCTCGCGGCGAGCAGTACTTC. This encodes CASSSRGEQYF.

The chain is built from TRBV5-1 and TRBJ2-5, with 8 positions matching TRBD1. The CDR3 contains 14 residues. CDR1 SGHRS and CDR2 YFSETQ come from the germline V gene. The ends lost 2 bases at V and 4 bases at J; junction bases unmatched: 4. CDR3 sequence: CASSFRTGRETQYF. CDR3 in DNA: TGCGCCAGCAGCTTCCGGACAGGGCGAGAGACCCAGTACTTC. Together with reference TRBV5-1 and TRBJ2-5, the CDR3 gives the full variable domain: KAGVTQTPRYLIKTRGQQVTLSCSPISGHRSVSWYQQTPGQGLQFLFEYFSETQRNKGNFPGRFSGRQFSNSRSEMNVSTLELGDSALYLCASSFRTGRETQYFGPGTRLLVL.

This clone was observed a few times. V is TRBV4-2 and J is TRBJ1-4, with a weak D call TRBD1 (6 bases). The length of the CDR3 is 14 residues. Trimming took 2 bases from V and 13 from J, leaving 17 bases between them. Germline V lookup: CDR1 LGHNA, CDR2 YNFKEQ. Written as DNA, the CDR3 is TGTGCCAGCAGCCAACCGCAACAGGGTTCGGGACTGTTTTTT. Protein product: CASSQPQQGSGLFF.

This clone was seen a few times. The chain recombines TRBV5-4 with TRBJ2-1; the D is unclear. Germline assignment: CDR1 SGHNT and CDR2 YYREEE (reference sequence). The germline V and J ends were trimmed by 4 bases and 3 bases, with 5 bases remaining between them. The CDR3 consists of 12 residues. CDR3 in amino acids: CASSRNYNEQFF. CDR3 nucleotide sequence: TGTGCCAGCAGCCGTAACTACAATGAGCAGTTCTTC.

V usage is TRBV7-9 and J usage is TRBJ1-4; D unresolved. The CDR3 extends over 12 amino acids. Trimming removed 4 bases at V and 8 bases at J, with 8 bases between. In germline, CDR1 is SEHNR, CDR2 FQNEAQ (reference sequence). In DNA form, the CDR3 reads TGTGCCAGCAGCTCTTACTTGGAAAAACTGTTTTTT. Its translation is CASSSYLEKLFF.

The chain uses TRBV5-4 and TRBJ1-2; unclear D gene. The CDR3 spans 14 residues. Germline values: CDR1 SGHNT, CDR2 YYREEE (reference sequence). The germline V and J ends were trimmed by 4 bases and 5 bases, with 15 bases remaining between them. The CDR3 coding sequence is TGTGCCAGCAGCCCCGAGGGCGGGAGATATGGCTACACCTTC. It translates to CASSPEGGRYGYTF.